One T cell receptor (beta chain) is described in this entry. Its antigen is still unknown. These data belong to a study of PD-1 blockade in classical Hodgkin lymphoma. Here immunoSEQ multiplex PCR was the method, and the copy in TCRdb shows in-frame clones only, minus some. The data hold 23,000 or so clones, with 81% observed a single time. Study conclusions and caveats: Only CD4+ TCR diversity, not CD8+, had risen significantly by C4D1. Reported baseline diversity: healthy donors highest, relapsed/refractory patients lowest. The study found complete responders had baseline diversity similar to newly diagnosed patients. No one has yet defined what causes the repertoire differences, which may be disease activity or prior therapy.

Time point of the sample: cycle 4 day 1 (C4D1), after less than 7 weeks of nivolumab. Every one of the patients relapsed after autologous stem cell transplantation (brentuximab vedotin exposure was variable). The CDR3 spans 15 residues. Trimming left V 2 bases short and J 4 bases short, with 16 bases between. Germline CDR1 and CDR2: SGHRS and YFSETQ. Material: peripheral blood mononuclear cells (PBMCs), obtained before the fourth cycle of nivolumab. This receptor was taken from a human donor with classical Hodgkin lymphoma. The chain links TRBV5-1 to TRBJ2-7; D may be TRBD2 (5 bases). The chain's CDR3 is CASSLRTPRGYEQYF. The CDR3 bases are TGCGCCAGCAGCTTACGAACGCCTAGAGGGTACGAGCAGTACTTC.